This paragraph covers one TCR beta chain sequence. Measured with immunoSEQ multiplex PCR; TCRdb has only the in-frame clones, and not every one. Among roughly 200,000 clones listed, approximately 89% were seen once. The CDR3 totals 15 residues. The V segment lost 4 bases and the J segment 8 bases; nucleotides outside the gene matches: 6. Germline loops: CDR1 SGHTA, CDR2 FQGTGA. The sample is drawn from a study of T cell responses to AZD1222 COVID-19 vaccine. The sequencing used peripheral blood, collected 28 days after the second AZD1222 dose. The receptor was isolated from an adult who received the AZD1222 COVID-19 vaccine. V is TRBV7-3 and J is TRBJ1-3, with 12 positions matching TRBD1. The CDR3 loop reads CASSSGTGGIDTIYF. CDR3 nucleotides: TGTGCCAGCAGCTCCGGGACAGGGGGCATCGACACCATATATTTT.